Each of the 8 T cell receptor beta chains below was sequenced from the same sample in a study of T cell responses to AZD1222 COVID-19 vaccine. Only in-frame clones appear in the TCRdb table, and some are missing; sequencing was by immunoSEQ multiplex PCR. Of 150,000 or so clones listed, roughly nine tenths were seen once; the top ten hold under 4.5%. The sequencing here drew on peripheral blood, taken on day 0 of AZD1222 vaccination. All receptors come from an adult in good health.

The V gene is TRBV27, the J gene TRBJ2-3; either TRBD1 or TRBD2 may supply D (8 bases each). V was shortened by 5 bases and J by 4 bases, with 28 bases between the two germline ends. The V gene's germline CDR1 is MNHEY and CDR2 SMNVEV (reference sequence). This CDR3 is built from 19 residues. CDR3 sequence reads: CASSVRTGTSGSAADTQYF. The CDR3 DNA sequence: TGTGCCAGCAGTGTGAGGACAGGGACGAGCGGGAGCGCGGCAGATACGCAGTATTTT.

This chain joins TRBV27 and TRBJ1-5; D uncertain. Germline lookup yields CDR1 MNHEY and CDR2 SMNVEV (reference sequence). V lost 6 bases and J lost 5, with 11 bases in between. The CDR3 runs 13 residues. The CDR3 is CASRLTWDQPQHF. The CDR3 DNA reads as TGTGCCAGCAGACTAACGTGGGATCAGCCCCAGCATTTT.

This sequence joins TRBV15 and TRBJ2-1; TRBD1 aligns across 10 bases. The CDR3 runs 15 residues. Germline assignment: CDR1 LNHNV and CDR2 YYDKDF (reference sequence). Trimming took 2 bases from V and 7 from J; bases not matched to a gene: 5. CDR3 nucleotides: TGTGCCACCAGCAGACCCGGGACAGGGGTGAATGAGCAGTTCTTC. Protein sequence: CATSRPGTGVNEQFF.

The chain combines TRBV5-1 with TRBJ2-2; 9 bases are a match to TRBD2. CDR1 and CDR2 from the germline V gene are SGHRS and YFSETQ. V dropped 7 bases and J dropped 7; count of bases not matched to a gene: 14. The CDR3 length is 16 residues. The CDR3 region has the DNA TGCGCCAGCGCCCCTGGGGGACTAGCCAGCAGCGGGGAGCTGTTTTTT. Protein sequence: CASAPGGLASSGELFF.

The chain couples TRBV7-2 to TRBJ2-1; maybe TRBD2 (7 bases). The CDR3 has 16 amino acids. V lost 8 bases and J 1 base, leaving 18 bases between the germline ends. Per germline, CDR1 SGHTA and CDR2 FQGNSA. The CDR3 DNA reads TGTGCCAGCCGTGTTAGGGGGGGAGTATCCTACAATGAGCAGTTCTTC. Translated, it gives CASRVRGGVSYNEQFF. Full variable domain (missing parts from reference TRBV7-2 and TRBJ2-1): GAGVSQSPSNKVTEKGKDVELRCDPISGHTALYWYRQSLGQGLEFLIYFQGNSAPDKSGLPSDRFSAERTGGSVSTLTIQRTQQEDSAVYLCASRVRGGVSYNEQFFGPGTRLTVL.

This clone has more than one count but fewer than ten. The chain couples TRBV14 to TRBJ1-1; D gene unclear. Looked up from germline, CDR1 is SGHDN and CDR2 is FVKESK. The V gene lost 0 bases and the J gene lost 5 bases, with 7 bases spanning the gap. The CDR3 has 13 amino acids. The DNA of the CDR3 is TGTGCCAGCAGCCAAGATTGGGGAACTGAAGCTTTCTTT. Protein: CASSQDWGTEAFF. The full variable domain, with the rest looked up from reference TRBV14 and TRBJ1-1, is EAGVTQFPSHSVIEKGQTVTLRCDPISGHDNLYWYRRVMGKEIKFLLHFVKESKQDESGMPNNRFLAERTGGTYSTLKVQPAELEDSGVYFCASSQDWGTEAFFGQGTRLTVV.

The rearrangement uses TRBV6-5 and TRBJ2-7; 8 bases are a match to TRBD1. Germline loops: CDR1 MNHEY, CDR2 SVGAGI. The V segment lost 4 bases and the J segment 2 bases; nucleotides outside the gene matches: 7. This CDR3 has 15 residues. The CDR3 sequence: CASSFLRGLAYEQYF. The CDR3 nucleotides read TGTGCCAGCAGTTTCCTCAGGGGGCTCGCCTACGAGCAGTACTTC.

V gene TRBV4-1 combines with J gene TRBJ1-6; 8 nucleotides agree with TRBD1. The germline V gene encodes CDR1 MGHRA and CDR2 YSYEKL. The V and J ends lost 0 bases and 0 bases, in that order; junction bases with no gene match: 7. This CDR3 region has 19 residues. The DNA of the CDR3 is TGCGCCAGCAGCCAAGAAGTCAGGGGGCAGAGCTCCTATAATTCACCCCTCCACTTT. Its translation: CASSQEVRGQSSYNSPLHF.